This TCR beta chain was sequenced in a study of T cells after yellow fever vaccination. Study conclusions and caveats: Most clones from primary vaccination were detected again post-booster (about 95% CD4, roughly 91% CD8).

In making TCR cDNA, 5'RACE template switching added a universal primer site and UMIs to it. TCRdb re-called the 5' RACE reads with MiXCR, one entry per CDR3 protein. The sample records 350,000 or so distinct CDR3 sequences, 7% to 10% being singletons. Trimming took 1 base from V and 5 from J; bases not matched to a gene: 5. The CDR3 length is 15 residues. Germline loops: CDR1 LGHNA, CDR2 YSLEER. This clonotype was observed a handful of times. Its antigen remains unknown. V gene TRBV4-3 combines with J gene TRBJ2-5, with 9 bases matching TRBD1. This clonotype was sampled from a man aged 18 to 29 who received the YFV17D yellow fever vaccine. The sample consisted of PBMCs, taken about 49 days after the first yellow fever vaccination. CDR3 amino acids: CASSQGTGVWETQYF. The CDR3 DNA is TGCGCCAGCAGCCAAGGGACAGGGGTGTGGGAGACCCAGTACTTC.